The source of this T cell receptor (beta chain) is a study of T-cell memory formation after mild COVID-19. The trim removed 6 bases at V and 4 bases at J, leaving 6 bases unmatched. The CDR3 sequence is 14 residues long. From the 5' RACE reads, TCRdb called clonotypes with MiXCR, one entry per CDR3 protein. The repertoire has approximately 340,000 distinct CDR3 sequences, over 10% of them found once; the top ten carry about 22%. Of note for this clonotype: Its antigen is unknown.

Study results and limitations: Within pre-infection memory, some responding clones were found, suggesting cross-reactive memory joined. CD4+ bias marked clones expanding day 15 to 37, unlike balanced contracting clones. For second-wave clones that peaked at day 37, SARS-CoV-2 specificity went unverified. Researchers report contracting CD4+ clones mostly in CM and EM, with CD8+ clones in EMRA.

V usage is TRBV12-3 or TRBV12-4 and J usage is TRBJ1-1, with TRBD1 matching 9 bases. Material: PBMCs or a T cell subset sorted from them (not recorded which). The clonotype was recovered from a young man who had mild COVID-19 (a few samples of this study predate the infection). Cell type and time point are not known. The CDR3 loop is CASRTGTGSTEAFF. The CDR3 DNA reads as TGTGCCAGCAGAACCGGGACAGGGAGCACTGAAGCTTTCTTT.